The sequence of this T cell receptor (beta chain) was determined in a study of blood T cell repertoires in COVID-19. At the level of the study: Specimens from acute and convalescent COVID-19 originated in the United States, Italy and Spain. The cDNA or gDNA used as material had been derived from T cells, B-cell-depleted T cells, or PBMCs.

Under the authors' procedure: Amplification of reference gene primers was used by the study to estimate nucleated cell counts. Profiling relied on immunoSEQ multiplex PCR, and the TCRdb table lists in-frame clones only, not all of them. That table furnishes V, J and clone size, whereas the DNA furnished D and trimming. The repertoire holds about 150,000 clones, more than 90% seen once, with approximately 0.5% in the top ten. CDR1 and CDR2 (germline): LGHNA, YNFKEQ. The CDR3 has 16 amino acids. V was clipped by 0 bases and J by 6 bases; unmatched bases: 2. The sequence came from a man between 45 and 60 years old with acute or convalescent COVID-19. This chain links TRBV4-2 with TRBJ1-6, with TRBD1 matching over 10 bases. Sequencing input: peripheral blood. CDR3 amino acids: CASSQEWTGGNSPLHF. DNA for the CDR3: TGTGCCAGCAGCCAAGAATGGACAGGGGGTAATTCACCCCTCCACTTT.